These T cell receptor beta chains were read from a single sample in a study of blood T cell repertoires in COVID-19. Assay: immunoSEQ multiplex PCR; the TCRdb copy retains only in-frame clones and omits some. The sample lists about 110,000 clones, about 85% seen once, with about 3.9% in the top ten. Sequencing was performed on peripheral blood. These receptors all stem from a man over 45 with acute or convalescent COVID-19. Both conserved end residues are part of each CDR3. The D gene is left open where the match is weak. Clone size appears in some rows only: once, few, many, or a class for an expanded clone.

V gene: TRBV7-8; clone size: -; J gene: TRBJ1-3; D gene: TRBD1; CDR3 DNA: TGTGCCAGCAGCTTCAGGGACAGGGGGTCTGGAAACACCATATATTTT; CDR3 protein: CASSFRDRGSGNTIYF
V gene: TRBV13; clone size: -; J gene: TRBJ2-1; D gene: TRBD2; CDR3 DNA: TGTGCCAGCAGCCTGGGACTAGCGGGGGGCGAGTCCTACAATGAGCAGTTCTTC; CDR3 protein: CASSLGLAGGESYNEQFF
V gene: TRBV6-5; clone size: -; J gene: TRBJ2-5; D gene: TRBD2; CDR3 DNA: TGTGCCAGCAGTTACTCGATGGGGGAGGGGACCCAGTACTTC; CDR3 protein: CASSYSMGEGTQYF
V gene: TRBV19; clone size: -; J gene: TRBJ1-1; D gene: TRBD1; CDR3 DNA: TGTGCCAGTAGCGCTGAAGACAGGGAAGGCACTGAAGCTTTCTTT; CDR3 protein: CASSAEDREGTEAFF
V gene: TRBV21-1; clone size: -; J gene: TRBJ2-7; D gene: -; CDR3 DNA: TGTGCCAGCAGCATTCTTAGGGCCCTAGCCAGAGAGCAGTACTTC; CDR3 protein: CASSILRALAREQYF
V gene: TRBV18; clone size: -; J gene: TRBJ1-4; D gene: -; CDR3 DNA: TGTGCCAGCTCACCGGTTCGGGGTAGGGAAAAACTGTTTTTT; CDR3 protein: CASSPVRGREKLFF
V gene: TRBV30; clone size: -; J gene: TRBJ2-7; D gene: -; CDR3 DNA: TGTGCCTGGAGTGTGGGTCTAGCTCCCTACGAGCAGTACTTC; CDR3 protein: CAWSVGLAPYEQYF
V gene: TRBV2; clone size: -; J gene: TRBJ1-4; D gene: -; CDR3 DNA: TGTGCCAGCGAAGAAACTGGGGTGACAGCACAAAATGAAAAACTGTTTTTT; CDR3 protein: CASEETGVTAQNEKLFF
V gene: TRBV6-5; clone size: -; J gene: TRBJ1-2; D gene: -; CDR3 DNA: TGTGCCAGCAGTCATCGCCCGGGAGGCTACACCTTC; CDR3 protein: CASSHRPGGYTF
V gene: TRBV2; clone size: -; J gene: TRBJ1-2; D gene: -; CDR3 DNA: TGTGCCAGCAGTGTCAGGGGTGATAGCAACTATGGCTACACCTTC; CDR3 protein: CASSVRGDSNYGYTF
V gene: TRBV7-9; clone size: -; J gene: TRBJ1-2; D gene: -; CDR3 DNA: TGTGCCAGCAGCTTTATGCCGGGACAAGGAGCTAACTATGGCTACACCTTC; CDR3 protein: CASSFMPGQGANYGYTF
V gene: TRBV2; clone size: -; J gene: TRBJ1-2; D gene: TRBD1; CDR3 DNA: TGTGCCAGCAGGCCGGGACAGTCTAACTATGGCTACACCTTC; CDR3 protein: CASRPGQSNYGYTF
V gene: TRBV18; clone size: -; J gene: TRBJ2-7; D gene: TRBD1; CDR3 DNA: TGTGCCAGCTCACGCGGGACAGGGGTTTCCTACGAGCAGTACTTC; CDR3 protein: CASSRGTGVSYEQYF
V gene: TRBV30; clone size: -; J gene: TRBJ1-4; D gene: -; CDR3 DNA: TGTGCCGGTCAGGATCGGGGTGAAAAACTGTTTTTT; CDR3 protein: CAGQDRGEKLFF
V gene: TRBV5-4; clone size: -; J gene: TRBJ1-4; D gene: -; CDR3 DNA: TGTGCCAGCAGCTTGAGGGGTTTAGGCGGTGAAAAACTGTTTTTT; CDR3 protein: CASSLRGLGGEKLFF
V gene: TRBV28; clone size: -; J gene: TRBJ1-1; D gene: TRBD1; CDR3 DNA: TGTGCCAGCAGTATCGGACAGGGTTCCACTGAAGCTTTCTTT; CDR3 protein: CASSIGQGSTEAFF
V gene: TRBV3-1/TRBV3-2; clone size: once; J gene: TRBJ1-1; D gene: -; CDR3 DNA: TGTGCCAGCAGCCAAGGGCTCTTTAACACTGAAGCTTTCTTT; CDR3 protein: CASSQGLFNTEAFF
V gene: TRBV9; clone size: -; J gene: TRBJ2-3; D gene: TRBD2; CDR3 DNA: TGTGCCAGCAGCACCCGCCAGGGACTAGCGACCCCAGATACGCAGTATTTT; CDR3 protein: CASSTRQGLATPDTQYF
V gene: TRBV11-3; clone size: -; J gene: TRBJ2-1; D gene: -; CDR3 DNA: TGTGCCAGCAGCCGACAAAGCTCCTACAATGAGCAGTTCTTC; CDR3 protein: CASSRQSSYNEQFF
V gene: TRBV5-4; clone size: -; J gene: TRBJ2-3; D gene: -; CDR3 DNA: TGTGCCAGCAGCCAAGGGGTTGATACGCAGTATTTT; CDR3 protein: CASSQGVDTQYF
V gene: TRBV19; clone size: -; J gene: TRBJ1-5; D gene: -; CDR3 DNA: TGTGCCAGTAGTATCCTCTCCGGGGGACCAAATCAGCCCCAGCATTTT; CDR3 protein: CASSILSGGPNQPQHF
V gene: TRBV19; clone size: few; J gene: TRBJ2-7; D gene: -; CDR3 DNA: TGTGCCAGTAGTAACGGACAGCCCTCCTCTTACGAGCAGTACTTC; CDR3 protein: CASSNGQPSSYEQYF
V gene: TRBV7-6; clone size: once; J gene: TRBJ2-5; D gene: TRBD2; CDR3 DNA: TGTGCCAGCAGCTTAGGGGGACTAGCGCAAGAGACCCAGTACTTC; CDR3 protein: CASSLGGLAQETQYF
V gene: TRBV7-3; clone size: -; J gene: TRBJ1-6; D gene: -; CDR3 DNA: TGTGCCAGCAGCTTAGGGGGCTACAATTCACCCCTCCACTTT; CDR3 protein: CASSLGGYNSPLHF
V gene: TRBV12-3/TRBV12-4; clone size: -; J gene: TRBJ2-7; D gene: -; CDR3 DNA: TGTGCCAGCAGTTTAGCACAGGCCTATCGGTACTTC; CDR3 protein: CASSLAQAYRYF
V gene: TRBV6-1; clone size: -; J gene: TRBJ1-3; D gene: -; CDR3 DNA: TGTGCCAGCAGTGAGTACATATCTGGAAACACCATATATTTT; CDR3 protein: CASSEYISGNTIYF
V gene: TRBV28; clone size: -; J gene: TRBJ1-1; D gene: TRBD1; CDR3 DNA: TGTGCCAGCAGTTCAACTCCGACAGGGTTAGCTTTCTTT; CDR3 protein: CASSSTPTGLAFF
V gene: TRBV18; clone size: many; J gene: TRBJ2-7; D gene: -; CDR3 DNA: TGTGCCAGCTCATTACCGGGACAAGCAAACGAGCAGTACTTC; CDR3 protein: CASSLPGQANEQYF
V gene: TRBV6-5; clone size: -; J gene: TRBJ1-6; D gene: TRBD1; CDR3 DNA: TGTGCCAGCAGGGGGACAGGGGTCTCACCCCTCCACTTT; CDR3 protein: CASRGTGVSPLHF
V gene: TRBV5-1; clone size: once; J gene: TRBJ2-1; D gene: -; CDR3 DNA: TGCGCCAGCAGTACTAGCCTCAATGAGCAGTTCTTC; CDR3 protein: CASSTSLNEQFF
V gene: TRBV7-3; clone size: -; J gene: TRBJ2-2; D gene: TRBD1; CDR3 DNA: TGTGCCAGCAGCTTAACCACAGGGGGCAGCACCGGGGAGCTGTTTTTT; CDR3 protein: CASSLTTGGSTGELFF
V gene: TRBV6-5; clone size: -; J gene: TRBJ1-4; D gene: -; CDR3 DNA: TGTGCCAGCAGTTACTTCACTTCAGACACGCAACTGTTTTTT; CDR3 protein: CASSYFTSDTQLFF
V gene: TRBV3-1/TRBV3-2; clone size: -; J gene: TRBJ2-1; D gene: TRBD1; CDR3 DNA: TGTGCCAGCAGCCGCCAGGGGGCGGGAAATGAGCAGTTCTTC; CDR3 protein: CASSRQGAGNEQFF
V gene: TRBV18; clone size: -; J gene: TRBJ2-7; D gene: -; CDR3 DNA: TGTGCCAGCTCACCACCGAAAGGACACTCCTACGAGCAGTACTTC; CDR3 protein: CASSPPKGHSYEQYF
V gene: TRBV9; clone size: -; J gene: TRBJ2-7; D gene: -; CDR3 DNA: TGTGCCAGCAGCCCCCGGGTTATGGCGGACGAGCAGTACTTC; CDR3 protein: CASSPRVMADEQYF
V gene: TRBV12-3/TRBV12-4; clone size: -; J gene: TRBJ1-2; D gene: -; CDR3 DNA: TGTGCCAGCAGTTTAGCTCGACAGTATGGCTACACCTTC; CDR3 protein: CASSLARQYGYTF
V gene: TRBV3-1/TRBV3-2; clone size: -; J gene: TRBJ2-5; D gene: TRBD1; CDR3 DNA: TGTGCCAGCAGCCAAATCTCCGGGACAGGGTTGGAGACCCAGTACTTC; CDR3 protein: CASSQISGTGLETQYF
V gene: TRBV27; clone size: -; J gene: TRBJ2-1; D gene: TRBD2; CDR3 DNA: TGTGCCAGCAGTCCCGGGACTAGCGGATACAATGAGCAGTTCTTC; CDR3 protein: CASSPGTSGYNEQFF
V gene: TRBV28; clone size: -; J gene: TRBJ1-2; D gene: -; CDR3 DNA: TGTGCCAGCAGCCCTGGAATGAGGGGCTACACCTTC; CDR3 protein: CASSPGMRGYTF
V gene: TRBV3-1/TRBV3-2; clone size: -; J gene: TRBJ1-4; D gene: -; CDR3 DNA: TGTGCCAGCAAGATCTCGGCAGGGGTGGAAAAACTGTTTTTT; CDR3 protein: CASKISAGVEKLFF
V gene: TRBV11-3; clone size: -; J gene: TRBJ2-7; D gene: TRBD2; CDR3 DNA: TGTGCCAGCAGCTTAGGACTAGCGGGAGACGAGCAGTACTTC; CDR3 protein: CASSLGLAGDEQYF
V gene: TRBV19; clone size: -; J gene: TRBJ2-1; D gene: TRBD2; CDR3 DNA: TGTGCCAGTAGTACACTAGCGGGGGGAAGTGATGAGCAGTTCTTC; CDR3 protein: CASSTLAGGSDEQFF
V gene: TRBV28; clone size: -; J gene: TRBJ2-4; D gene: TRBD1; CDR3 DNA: TGTGCCAGCACCGAAGACAGGGGTGCCAAAAACATTCAGTACTTC; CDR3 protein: CASTEDRGAKNIQYF
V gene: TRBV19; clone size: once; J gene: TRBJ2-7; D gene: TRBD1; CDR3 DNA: TGTGCCAGTAGTATGGGCCGGGACAGGTTCAACGAGCAGTACTTC; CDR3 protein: CASSMGRDRFNEQYF
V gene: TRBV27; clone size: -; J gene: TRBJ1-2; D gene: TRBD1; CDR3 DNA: TGTGCCAGCAGTTTATCGTTTGGGACAGGGCACGGCTACACCTTC; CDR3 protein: CASSLSFGTGHGYTF
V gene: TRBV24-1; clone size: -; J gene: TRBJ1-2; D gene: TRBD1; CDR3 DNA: TGTGCCACCAGTGATGCTGGGACAGCCGCTAACTATGGCTACACCTTC; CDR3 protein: CATSDAGTAANYGYTF
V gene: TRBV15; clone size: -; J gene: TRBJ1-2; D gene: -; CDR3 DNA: TGTGCCACCAGCGAGGGACATAACTATGGCTACACCTTC; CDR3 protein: CATSEGHNYGYTF
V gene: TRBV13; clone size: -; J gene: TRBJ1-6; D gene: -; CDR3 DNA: TGTGCCAGCAGCCAGACGGGGGAGAGCTCCTATAATTCACCCCTCCACTTT; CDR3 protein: CASSQTGESSYNSPLHF
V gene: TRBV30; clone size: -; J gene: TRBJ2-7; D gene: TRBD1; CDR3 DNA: TGTGCCTGGAGTGGCGGAACTCAGGGGGCTCGAGAGCAGTACTTC; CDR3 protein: CAWSGGTQGAREQYF